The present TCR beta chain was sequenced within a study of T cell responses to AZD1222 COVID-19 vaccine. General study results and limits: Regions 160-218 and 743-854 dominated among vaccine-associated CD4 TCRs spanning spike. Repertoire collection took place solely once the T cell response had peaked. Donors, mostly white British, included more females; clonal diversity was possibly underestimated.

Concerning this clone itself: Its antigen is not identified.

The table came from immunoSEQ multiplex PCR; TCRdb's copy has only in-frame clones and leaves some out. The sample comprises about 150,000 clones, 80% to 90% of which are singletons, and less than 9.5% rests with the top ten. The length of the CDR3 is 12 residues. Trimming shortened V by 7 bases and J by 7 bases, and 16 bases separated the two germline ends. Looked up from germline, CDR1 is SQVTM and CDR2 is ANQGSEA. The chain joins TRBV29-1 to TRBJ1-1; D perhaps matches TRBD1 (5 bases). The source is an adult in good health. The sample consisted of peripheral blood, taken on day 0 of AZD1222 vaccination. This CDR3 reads CSAAGTGREAFF. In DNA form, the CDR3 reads TGCAGCGCCGCCGGCACAGGACGTGAAGCTTTCTTT.